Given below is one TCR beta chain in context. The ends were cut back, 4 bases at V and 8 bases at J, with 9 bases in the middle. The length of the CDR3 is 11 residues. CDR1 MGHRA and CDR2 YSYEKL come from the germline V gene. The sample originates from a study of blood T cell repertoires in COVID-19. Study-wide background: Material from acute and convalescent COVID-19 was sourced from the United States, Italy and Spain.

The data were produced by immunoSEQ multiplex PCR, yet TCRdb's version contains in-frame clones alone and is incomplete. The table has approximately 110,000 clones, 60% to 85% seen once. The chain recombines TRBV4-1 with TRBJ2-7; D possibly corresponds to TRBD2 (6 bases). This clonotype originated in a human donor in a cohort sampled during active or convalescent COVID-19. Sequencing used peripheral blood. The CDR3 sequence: CASSLGLKQYF. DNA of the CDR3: TGCGCCAGCAGCCTGGGACTGAAGCAGTACTTC.